This TCR beta chain appears in the sequencing data of a study of early stage breast cancer tumors. Trimming removed 8 bases from V and 1 base from J, with 9 bases in between. The germline V gene encodes CDR1 SNHLY and CDR2 FYNNEI. CDR3 length: 13 amino acids. This clone has just one count. Method: immunoSEQ multiplex PCR; TCRdb's copy keeps in-frame clones and lacks some. The repertoire holds about 72,000 clones, with 70% to 85% as singletons. The source of this sequence is a person in their 60s with breast cancer. This chain joins TRBV2 and TRBJ1-5; unclear D gene. The sequenced material came from blood. CDR3 in amino acids: CASGPQSNQPQHF. In DNA, the CDR3 is TGTGCCAGCGGCCCCCAAAGCAATCAGCCCCAGCATTTT.